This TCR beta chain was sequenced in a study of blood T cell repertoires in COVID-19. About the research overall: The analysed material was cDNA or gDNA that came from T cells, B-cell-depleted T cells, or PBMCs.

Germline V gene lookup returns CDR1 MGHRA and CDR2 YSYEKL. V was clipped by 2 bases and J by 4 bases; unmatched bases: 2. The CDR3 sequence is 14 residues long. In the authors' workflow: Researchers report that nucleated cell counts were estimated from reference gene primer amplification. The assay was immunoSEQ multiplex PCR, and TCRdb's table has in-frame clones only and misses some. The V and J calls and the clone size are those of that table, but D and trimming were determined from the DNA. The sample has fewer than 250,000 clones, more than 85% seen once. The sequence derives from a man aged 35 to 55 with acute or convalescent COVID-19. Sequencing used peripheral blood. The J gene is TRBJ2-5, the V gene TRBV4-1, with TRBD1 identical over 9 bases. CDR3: CASSQPDRGETQYF. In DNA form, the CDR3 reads TGCGCCAGCAGCCAACCGGACAGGGGAGAGACCCAGTACTTC.